This record covers a single T cell receptor (beta chain). This clonotype was seen ten or more times. The clone's antigen remains unknown. Qualities for individual bases were not recorded, and no much larger clone is one base off. The sample originates from a study of T cells in Graves' hyperthyroidism and ophthalmopathy (dated by TCRdb to the late 2010s). With regard to the full study: Peripheral blood was sampled at the time of initial diagnosis, prior to any treatment. To identify distinguishing TCR V-J signatures, a discovery cohort of some 99 patients was used, comprising 43 with Graves' ophthalmopathy and 55 to 65 with stable Graves' hyperthyroidism. Prospective prediction of ophthalmopathy was tested in an independent validation cohort consisting of about 20 hyperthyroidism patients and more than 15 patients who later progressed to ophthalmopathy. For training and testing, the 100 or so patients in the discovery cohort were randomly divided in a 7:3 ratio. In addition, the study compared T-cell repertoires in thyroid tissue and in blood from over 5 Graves' hyperthyroidism patients. After blood sampling, hyperthyroidism patients were treated with methimazole at a starting dose of 30 mg daily, and ophthalmopathy patients were treated with high-dose intravenous methylprednisolone. The paper describes TCR Vbeta CDR3 sequencing of around 140 peripheral blood samples, made up of 43 ophthalmopathy patients, approximately 73 hyperthyroidism patients and around 17 progressor patients. Study-wide conclusions, independent of this receptor: Ophthalmopathy was separated from stable hyperthyroidism by a 13 V-J signature model, with 85% to 90% sensitivity and roughly 81% specificity obtained in cross-validation and 80%/75% obtained in testing. Most expanded thyroid clonotypes (frequency above 0.001) were also found in blood, which suggests that blood repertoires may mirror thyroid immune responses. During validation, the model predicted progression to ophthalmopathy a median of approximately 6.5 months ahead of onset, with almost 71% sensitivity and 72% to 85% specificity. Sample size was not statistically predetermined, and blinding of investigators to group allocation was not performed.

Ophthalmopathy patients had moderately to severely active disease, Clinical Activity Score of at least 3, NOSPECS grade of at least 4, and duration under 3 months. Exclusion was applied to patients with uncontrolled infections, other autoimmune diseases, pregnancy or lactation. Diagnoses were based on clinical symptoms, serum thyroxine and TRAb, thyroid ultrasound and orbital computed tomography. Ficoll-Paque density gradient centrifugation was used to isolate PBMCs from about 9.4 ml of fresh peripheral blood. Total RNA was extracted with Trizol reagent, and quality was checked on an Agilent 2100 Bioanalyzer. TCR beta CDR3 regions were amplified from RNA transcripts. The first round of RT-PCR for the TCR CDR3 was performed with the HTBI primer set and the Qiagen OneStep RT-PCR kit. A second multiplex PCR round built the libraries, followed by size selection and purification. Paired-end sequencing of the libraries was performed with 100 bp reads on an Illumina HiSeq2000. In the source study's methods: SOAPnuke was used to process the raw data, with reads discarded if the reads contained adapters or uncalled bases, had a mean Phred below 15, or lacked an exact constant-primer or identifier match. High-quality paired reads were merged with COPE v1.2.5, and unique nucleotide sequences were defined as clonotypes. MiTCR v1.1 was used to align the clonotypes against IMGT TRBV, TRBD and TRBJ reference segments. The analysis included only V-J combinations with a frequency above 0.0001, which together covered 99.2% of the repertoires. A TCS score was defined as the ratio of F50 (clonal expansion) to E x V (chaos), with BLOSUM62-based TCRdist applied between CDR3 peptides within each V-J. Welch's t-statistics and random forest reduced approximately 520 V-J features to about 12, which were used in a naive Bayes classifier (R e1071). TCRdb cleaned the public reads at Q25 with fastp, built clones with MiXCR and kept in-frame beta chains. All rows with the same CDR3 protein become a single entry with the most common DNA and genes. TCRdb's processing, not the authors', yielded these V and J calls. Here the sample has about 600,000 distinct CDR3 sequences; approximately 15% occur a single time. Approximately 3.5% of the sample is in the top ten clones.

Sequenced sample: blood. This receptor was taken from a woman aged 40 to 50 with Graves' ophthalmopathy.

The CDR3 in this case is CAWSATGYEQYF. In nucleotide form, the sequence is TGTGCCTGGTCGGCTACAGGCTACGAGCAGTACTTC. Recombination connected TRBV30 to TRBJ2-7; a tentative D call is TRBD1 (5 bases match). V is shortened by 5 bases, J by 3 bases, and the region joining them spans 11 bases. The CDR3 runs 12 residues from the cysteine to the phenylalanine. The read is trimmed to its CDR3 DNA, 36 bases read in frame from base 1. CDR1 and CDR2 were assigned from the germline V gene (reference sequence) as GTSNPN and SVGIG. Outside the CDR3, residues come from the reference TRBV30 and TRBJ2-7 proteins, so the full variable domain is: SQTIHQWPATLVQPVGSPLSLECTVEGTSNPNLYWYRQAAGRGLQLLFYSVGIGQISSEVPQNLSASRPQDRQFILSSKKLLLSDSGFYLCAWSATGYEQYFGPGTRLTVT.